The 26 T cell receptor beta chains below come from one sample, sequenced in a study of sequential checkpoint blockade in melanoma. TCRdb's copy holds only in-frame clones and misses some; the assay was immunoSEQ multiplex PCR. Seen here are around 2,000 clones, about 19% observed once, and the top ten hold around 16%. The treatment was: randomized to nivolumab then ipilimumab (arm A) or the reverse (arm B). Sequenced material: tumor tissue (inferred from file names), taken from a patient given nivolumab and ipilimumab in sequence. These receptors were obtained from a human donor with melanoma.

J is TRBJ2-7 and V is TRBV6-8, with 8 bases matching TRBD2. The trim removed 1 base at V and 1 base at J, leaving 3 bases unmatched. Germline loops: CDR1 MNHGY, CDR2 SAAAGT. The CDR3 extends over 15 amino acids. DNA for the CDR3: TGTGCCAGCAGTTACTTGGCTAGCGGGTCCTACGAGCAGTACTTC. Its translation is CASSYLASGSYEQYF.

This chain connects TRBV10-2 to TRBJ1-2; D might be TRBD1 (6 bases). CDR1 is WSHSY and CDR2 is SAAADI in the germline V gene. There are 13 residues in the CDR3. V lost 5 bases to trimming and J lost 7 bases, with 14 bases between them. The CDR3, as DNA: TGCGCCAGCAGTTTACAGGGATTTTCTGGCTACACCTTC. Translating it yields CASSLQGFSGYTF.

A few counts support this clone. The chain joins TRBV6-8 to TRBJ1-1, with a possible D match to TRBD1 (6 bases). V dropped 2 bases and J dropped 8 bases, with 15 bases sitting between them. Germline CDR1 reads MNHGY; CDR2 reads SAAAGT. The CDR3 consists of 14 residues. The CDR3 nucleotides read TGTGCCAGCAGTTACGGGGGGCGTGTCGGGGAAGCTTTCTTT. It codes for CASSYGGRVGEAFF.

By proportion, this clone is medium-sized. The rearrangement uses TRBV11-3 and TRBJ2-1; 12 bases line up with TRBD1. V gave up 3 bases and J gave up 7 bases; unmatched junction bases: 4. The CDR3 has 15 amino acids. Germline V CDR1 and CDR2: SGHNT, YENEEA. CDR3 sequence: CASSFGTGGRNEQFF. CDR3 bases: TGTGCCAGCAGCTTTGGGACAGGGGGCCGGAATGAGCAGTTCTTC.

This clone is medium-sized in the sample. The CDR3 nucleotides are TGTGCCAGCAGCTTCTCTTTTGCAGGGCGTATCACCGGGGAGCTGTTTTTT. Translated, it gives CASSFSFAGRITGELFF. The chain carries TRBV11-3 and TRBJ2-2; tentatively, D is TRBD1 (5 bases). Germline V gene data show CDR1 as SGHNT and CDR2 as YENEEA. V lost 3 bases, J lost 4 bases, and 18 bases lay in between. The CDR3 is made up of 17 amino acids.

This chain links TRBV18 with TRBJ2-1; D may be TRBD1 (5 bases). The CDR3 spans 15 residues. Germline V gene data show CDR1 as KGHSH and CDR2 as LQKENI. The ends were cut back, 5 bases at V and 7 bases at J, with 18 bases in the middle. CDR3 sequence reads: CASSTTGVSANEQFF. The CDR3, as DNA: TGTGCCAGCTCAACCACAGGTGTTTCTGCGAATGAGCAGTTCTTC.

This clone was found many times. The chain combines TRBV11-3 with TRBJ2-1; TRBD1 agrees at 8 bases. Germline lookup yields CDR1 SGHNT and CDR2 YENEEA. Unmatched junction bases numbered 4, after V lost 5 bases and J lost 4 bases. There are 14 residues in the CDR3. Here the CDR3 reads CASSPRDRYNEQFF. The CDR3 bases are TGTGCCAGCAGCCCCCGGGACAGGTACAATGAGCAGTTCTTC. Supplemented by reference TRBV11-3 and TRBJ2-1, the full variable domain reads EAGVVQSPRYKIIEKKQPVAFWCNPISGHNTLYWYLQNLGQGPELLIRYENEEAVDDSQLPKDRFSAERLKGVDSTLKIQPAELGDSAVYLCASSPRDRYNEQFFGPGTRLTVL.

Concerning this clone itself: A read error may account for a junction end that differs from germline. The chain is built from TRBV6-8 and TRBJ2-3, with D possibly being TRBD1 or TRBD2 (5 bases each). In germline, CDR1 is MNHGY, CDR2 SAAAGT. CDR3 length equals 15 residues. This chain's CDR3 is CASSDSGTNTDTQYF. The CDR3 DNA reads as TGTGCCAGCAGTGACTCAGGGACCAACACAGATACGCAGTATTTT.

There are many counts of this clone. The CDR3 reads CASSFPGQDYGYTF. CDR3 DNA: TGTGCCAGCAGCTTTCCGGGACAGGACTATGGCTACACCTTC. The V call is TRBV11-3, the J call TRBJ1-2; 8 bases fit TRBD1. Germline lookup yields CDR1 SGHNT and CDR2 YENEEA. V shed 3 bases and J 3 bases; nucleotides not matched to a gene: 3. The CDR3 is 14 residues long.

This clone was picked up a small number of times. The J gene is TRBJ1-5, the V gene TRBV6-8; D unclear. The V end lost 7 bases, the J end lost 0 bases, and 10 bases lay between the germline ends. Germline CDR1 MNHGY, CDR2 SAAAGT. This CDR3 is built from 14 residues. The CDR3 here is CASTDIRSNQPQHF. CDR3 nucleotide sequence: TGTGCCAGCACCGACATCCGTAGCAATCAGCCCCAGCATTTT.

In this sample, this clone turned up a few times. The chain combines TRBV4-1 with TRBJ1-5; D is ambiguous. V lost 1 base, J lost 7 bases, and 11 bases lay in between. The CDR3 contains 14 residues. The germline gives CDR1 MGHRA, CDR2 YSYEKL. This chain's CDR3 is CASSQGRAGQPQHF. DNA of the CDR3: TGCGCCAGCAGCCAAGGGAGGGCAGGCCAGCCCCAGCATTTT.

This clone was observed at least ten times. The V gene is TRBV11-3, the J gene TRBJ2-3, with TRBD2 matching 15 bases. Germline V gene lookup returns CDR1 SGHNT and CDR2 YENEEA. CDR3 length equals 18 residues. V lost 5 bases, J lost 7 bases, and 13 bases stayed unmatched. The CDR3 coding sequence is TGTGCCAGCAGCCTCTCGGGACTAGCGGGGGGAGCTTTTTATACGCAGTATTTT. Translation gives CASSLSGLAGGAFYTQYF.

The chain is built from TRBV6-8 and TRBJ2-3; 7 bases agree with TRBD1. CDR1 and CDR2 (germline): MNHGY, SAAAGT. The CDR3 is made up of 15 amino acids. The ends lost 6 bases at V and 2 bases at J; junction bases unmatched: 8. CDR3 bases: TGTGCCAGCAGCGTCCAGGGACAGTCCACAGATACGCAGTATTTT. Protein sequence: CASSVQGQSTDTQYF.

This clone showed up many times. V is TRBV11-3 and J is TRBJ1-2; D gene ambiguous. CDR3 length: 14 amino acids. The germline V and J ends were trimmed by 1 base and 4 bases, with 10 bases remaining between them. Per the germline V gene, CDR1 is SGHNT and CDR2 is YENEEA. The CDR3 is CASSLVRTSYGYTF. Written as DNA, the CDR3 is TGTGCCAGCAGCTTAGTCCGGACGAGCTATGGCTACACCTTC.

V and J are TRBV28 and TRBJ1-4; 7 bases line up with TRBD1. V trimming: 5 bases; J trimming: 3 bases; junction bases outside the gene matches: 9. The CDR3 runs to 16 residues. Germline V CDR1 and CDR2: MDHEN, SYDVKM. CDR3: CASSEQGTGANEKLFF. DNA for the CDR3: TGTGCCAGCAGTGAACAGGGGACCGGGGCTAATGAAAAACTGTTTTTT.

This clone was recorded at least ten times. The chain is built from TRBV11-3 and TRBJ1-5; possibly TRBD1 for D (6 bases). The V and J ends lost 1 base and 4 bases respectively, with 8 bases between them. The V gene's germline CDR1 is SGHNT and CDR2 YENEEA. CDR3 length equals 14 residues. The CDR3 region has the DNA TGTGCCAGCAGCTTAGGGACAGCTAATCAGCCCCAGCATTTT. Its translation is CASSLGTANQPQHF.

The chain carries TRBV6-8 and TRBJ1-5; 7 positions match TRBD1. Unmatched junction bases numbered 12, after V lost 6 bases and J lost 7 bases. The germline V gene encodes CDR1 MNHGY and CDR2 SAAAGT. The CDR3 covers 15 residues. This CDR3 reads CASSRKGTEVQPQHF. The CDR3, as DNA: TGTGCCAGCAGCCGAAAAGGGACAGAAGTACAGCCCCAGCATTTT.

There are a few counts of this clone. The CDR3 DNA follows: TGTGCCAGCAGCTCAGGGACTCAGCAAGAGACCCAGTACTTC. Its translation is CASSSGTQQETQYF. This chain joins TRBV11-3 and TRBJ2-5; D is possibly TRBD2 (6 bases). Germline CDR1 reads SGHNT; CDR2 reads YENEEA. The CDR3 extends over 14 amino acids. Trimming left V 4 bases short and J 2 bases short, with 11 bases between. The entire variable domain, with the rest obtained from reference TRBV11-3 and TRBJ2-5, is as follows: EAGVVQSPRYKIIEKKQPVAFWCNPISGHNTLYWYLQNLGQGPELLIRYENEEAVDDSQLPKDRFSAERLKGVDSTLKIQPAELGDSAVYLCASSSGTQQETQYFGPGTRLLVL.

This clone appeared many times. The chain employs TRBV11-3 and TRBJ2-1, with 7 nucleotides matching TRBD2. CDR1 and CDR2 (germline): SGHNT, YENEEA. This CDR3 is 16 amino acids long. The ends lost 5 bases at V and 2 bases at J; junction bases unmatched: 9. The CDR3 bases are TGTGCCAGCAGCCTATTATCCGGGACTACCTACAATGAGCAGTTCTTC. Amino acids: CASSLLSGTTYNEQFF.

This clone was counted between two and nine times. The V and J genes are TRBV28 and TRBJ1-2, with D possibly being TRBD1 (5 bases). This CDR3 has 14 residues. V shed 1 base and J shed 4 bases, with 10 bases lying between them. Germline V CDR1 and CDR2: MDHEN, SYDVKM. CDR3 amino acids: CASSLSGYLYGYTF. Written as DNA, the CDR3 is TGTGCCAGCAGTTTATCAGGGTACCTCTATGGCTACACCTTC.

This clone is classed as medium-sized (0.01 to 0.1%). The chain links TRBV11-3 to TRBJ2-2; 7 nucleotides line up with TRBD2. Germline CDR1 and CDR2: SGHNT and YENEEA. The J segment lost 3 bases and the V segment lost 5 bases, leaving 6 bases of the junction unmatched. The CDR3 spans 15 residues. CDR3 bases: TGTGCCAGCAGCCCCCGAGCGGGATACACCGGGGAGCTGTTTTTT. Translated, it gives CASSPRAGYTGELFF.

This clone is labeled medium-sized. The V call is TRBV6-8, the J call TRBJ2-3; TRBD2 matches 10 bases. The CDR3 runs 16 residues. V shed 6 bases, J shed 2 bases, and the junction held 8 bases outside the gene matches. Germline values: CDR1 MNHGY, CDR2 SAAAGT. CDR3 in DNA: TGTGCCAGCAGCCGCGCGACTAGCGGGCACACAGATACGCAGTATTTT. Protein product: CASSRATSGHTDTQYF.

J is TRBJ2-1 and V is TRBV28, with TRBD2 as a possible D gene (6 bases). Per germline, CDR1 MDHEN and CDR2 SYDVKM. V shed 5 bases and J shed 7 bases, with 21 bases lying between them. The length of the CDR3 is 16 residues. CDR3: CASSPGDAGSKNEQFF. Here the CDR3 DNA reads TGTGCCAGCAGTCCCGGGGATGCGGGAAGTAAGAATGAGCAGTTCTTC.

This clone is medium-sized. In nucleotides, the CDR3 is TGTGCCAGCAGCATAACGACAGGGGCAAGGAACAATGAGCAGTTCTTC. The encoded protein is CASSITTGARNNEQFF. The chain uses TRBV11-3 and TRBJ2-1; 8 nucleotides line up with TRBD1. The V gene end was trimmed by 5 bases and the J gene end by 5 bases; junction bases not matched to a gene: 11. The CDR3 is 16 amino acids. Germline CDR1 is SGHNT and CDR2 is YENEEA.

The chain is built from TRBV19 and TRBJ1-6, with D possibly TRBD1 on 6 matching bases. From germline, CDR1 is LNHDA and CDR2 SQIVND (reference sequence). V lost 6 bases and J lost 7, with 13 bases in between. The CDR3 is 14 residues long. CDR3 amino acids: CASRYRTENSPLHF. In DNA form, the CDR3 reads TGTGCCAGTAGATACCGGACAGAAAATTCACCCCTCCACTTT.

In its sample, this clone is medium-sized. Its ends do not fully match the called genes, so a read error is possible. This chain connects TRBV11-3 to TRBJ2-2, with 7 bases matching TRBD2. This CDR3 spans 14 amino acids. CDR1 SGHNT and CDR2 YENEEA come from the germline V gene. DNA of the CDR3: TGTGCTAGCAGCCTTCTAGCGGTAACCGGGGAGCTGTTTTTT. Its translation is CASSLLAVTGELFF. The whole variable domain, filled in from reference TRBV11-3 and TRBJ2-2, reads EAGVVQSPRYKIIEKKQPVAFWCNPISGHNTLYWYLQNLGQGPELLIRYENEEAVDDSQLPKDRFSAERLKGVDSTLKIQPAELGDSAVYLCASSLLAVTGELFFGEGSRLTVL.